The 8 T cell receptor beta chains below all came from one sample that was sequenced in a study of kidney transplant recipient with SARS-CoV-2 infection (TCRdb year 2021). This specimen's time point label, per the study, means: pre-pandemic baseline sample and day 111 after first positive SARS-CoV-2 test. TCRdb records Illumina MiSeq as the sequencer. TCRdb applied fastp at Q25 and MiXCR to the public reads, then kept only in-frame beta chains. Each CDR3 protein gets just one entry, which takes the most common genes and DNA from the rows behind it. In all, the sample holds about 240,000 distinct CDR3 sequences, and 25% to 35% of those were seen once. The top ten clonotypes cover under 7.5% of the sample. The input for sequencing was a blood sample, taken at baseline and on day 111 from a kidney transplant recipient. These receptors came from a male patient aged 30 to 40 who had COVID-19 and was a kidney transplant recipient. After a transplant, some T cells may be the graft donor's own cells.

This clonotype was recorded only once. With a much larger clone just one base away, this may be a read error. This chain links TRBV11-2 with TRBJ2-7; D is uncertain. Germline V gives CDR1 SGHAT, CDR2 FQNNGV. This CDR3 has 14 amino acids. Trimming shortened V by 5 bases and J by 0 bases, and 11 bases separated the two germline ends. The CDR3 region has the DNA TGTGCCAGCAGCATAGGACCCTTCTCCTACGAGCAGTACTTC. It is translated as CASSIGPFSYEQYF.

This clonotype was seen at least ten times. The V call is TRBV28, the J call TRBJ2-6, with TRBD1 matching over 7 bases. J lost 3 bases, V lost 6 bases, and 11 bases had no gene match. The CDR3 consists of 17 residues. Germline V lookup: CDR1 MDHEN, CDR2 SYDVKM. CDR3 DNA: TGTGCCAGCAGGGGAACAGGGGAAGTATATGGGGCCAACGTCCTGACTTTC. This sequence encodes CASRGTGEVYGANVLTF.

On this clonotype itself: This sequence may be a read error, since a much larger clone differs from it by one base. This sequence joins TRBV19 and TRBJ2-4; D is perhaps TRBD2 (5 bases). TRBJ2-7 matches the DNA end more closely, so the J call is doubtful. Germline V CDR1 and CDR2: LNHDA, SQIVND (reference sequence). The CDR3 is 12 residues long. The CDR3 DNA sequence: TGTGCCAGTAGTATAAGCGGCGGCGAGCAGTACTTC. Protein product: CASSISGGEQYF.

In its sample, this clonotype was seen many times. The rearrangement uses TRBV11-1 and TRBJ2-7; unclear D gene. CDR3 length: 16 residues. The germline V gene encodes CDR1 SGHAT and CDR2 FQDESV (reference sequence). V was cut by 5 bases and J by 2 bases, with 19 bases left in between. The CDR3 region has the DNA TGTGCCAGCAGCCAATCTCGGGCTCCGACTCCCTACGAGCAGTACTTC. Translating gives CASSQSRAPTPYEQYF.

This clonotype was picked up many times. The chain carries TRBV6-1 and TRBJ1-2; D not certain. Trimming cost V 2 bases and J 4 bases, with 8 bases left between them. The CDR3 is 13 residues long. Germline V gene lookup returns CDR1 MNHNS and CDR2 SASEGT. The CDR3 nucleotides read TGTGCCAGCAGTGAATTAGCTTCCTATGGCTACACCTTC. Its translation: CASSELASYGYTF.

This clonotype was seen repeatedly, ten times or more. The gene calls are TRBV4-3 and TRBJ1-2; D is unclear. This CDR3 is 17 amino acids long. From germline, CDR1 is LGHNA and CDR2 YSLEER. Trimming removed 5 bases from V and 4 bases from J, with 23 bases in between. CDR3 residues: CASSCDLGRRKTYGYTF. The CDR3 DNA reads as TGCGCCAGCAGCTGTGATTTAGGACGTCGAAAGACCTATGGCTACACCTTC.

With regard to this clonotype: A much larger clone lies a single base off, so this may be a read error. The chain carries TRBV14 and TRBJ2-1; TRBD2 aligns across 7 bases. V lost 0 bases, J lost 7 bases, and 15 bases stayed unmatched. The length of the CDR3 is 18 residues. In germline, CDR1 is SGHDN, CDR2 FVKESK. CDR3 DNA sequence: TGTGCCAGCAGCCAAGATTACGTTTGGGACGGGGGGAATAATGAGCAGTTCTTC. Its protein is CASSQDYVWDGGNNEQFF.

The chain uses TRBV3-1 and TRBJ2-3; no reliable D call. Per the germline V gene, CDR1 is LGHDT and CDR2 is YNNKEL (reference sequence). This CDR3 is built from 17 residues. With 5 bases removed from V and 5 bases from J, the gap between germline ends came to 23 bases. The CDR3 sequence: CASSSVFPFVMQDTQYF. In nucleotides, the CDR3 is TGTGCCAGCAGCTCGGTTTTCCCATTTGTCATGCAAGATACGCAGTATTTT.